This entry is about one TCR beta chain. Antigen unknown. The CDR3 is made up of 16 amino acids. The germline V gene encodes CDR1 LNHNV and CDR2 YYDKDF (reference sequence). V shed 5 bases and J 2 bases; nucleotides not matched to a gene: 11. This specimen belongs to a study of T-cell memory formation after mild COVID-19. Overall study: TCR clusters were mostly confined to one donor each.

General observations from the study: Largely, contracting CD4+ clones fell within CM and EM, and contracting CD8+ clones within EMRA.

Sample barcodes and UMIs were carried by the TCR alpha and TCR beta cDNA libraries that 5'RACE generated with constant-segment primers. TCRdb redid the calling of the 5' RACE reads with MiXCR, one entry per CDR3 protein. This repertoire shows fewer than 250,000 distinct CDR3 sequences, just over 15% found once; its top ten account for 2% to 2.5%. The chain is built from TRBV15 and TRBJ1-1; 7 bases match TRBD1. This TCR came from an adult woman who had mild COVID-19 (a few samples of this study predate the infection). Cell type and time point are not known. The source material was PBMCs or a T cell subset sorted from them (not recorded which). The CDR3 loop reads CATSPDPGTANTEAFF. The CDR3 DNA follows: TGTGCCACCAGCCCCGACCCCGGGACAGCAAACACTGAAGCTTTCTTT.